A selection of T cell receptor beta chains follows, all from one sample in a study of blood T cells in healthy people across ages. In TCRdb, the 5' RACE reads were re-called with MiXCR into one record per CDR3 protein. The data hold hundreds of thousands of distinct CDR3 sequences, with more than 25% observed a single time. These data were also reused for a study on T cells of mothers and their children.

The source material was blood. These receptors all come from a boy aged 5-17 years in good health. Each CDR3 is given with its conserved first and last residue. The D gene is left open where the match is weak. The size entry is marked missing in some rows and otherwise reads once, few, many or a size class.

CDR3 DNA	CDR3 protein	clone size	D gene	V gene	J gene
TGTGCCAGCAGTCAACCGGGACGCTCTGGAAGCACCATATATTTT	CASSQPGRSGSTIYF	few	.	TRBV7-2	TRBJ1-3
TGCGCCAGCAGTGGGGGACTAACATCCGCAAATACGCAGTATTTT	CASSGGLTSANTQYF	.	TRBD2	TRBV5-1	TRBJ2-3
TGCAGTGCTAGAGATCAACACTCCTACGAGCAGTACTTC	CSARDQHSYEQYF	few	.	TRBV20-1	TRBJ2-7
TGTGCCAGCAGCTTAGTCCCAGCGGGGGCAGATACGCAGTATTTT	CASSLVPAGADTQYF	few	TRBD2	TRBV7-9	TRBJ2-3
TGCGCCAGCAGCCAAGTAGGAGGGGGGGCCAAGGTAAAAAACATTCAGTACTTC	CASSQVGGGAKVKNIQYF	few	.	TRBV4-1	TRBJ2-4
TGTGCCAGCACCCCTCGGGAAAGCGGCCCAGATACGCAGTATTTT	CASTPRESGPDTQYF	.	.	TRBV12-3/TRBV12-4	TRBJ2-3
TGTGCCAGCAGCTCCACCCCGGGCTACGAGCAGTACTTC	CASSSTPGYEQYF	.	.	TRBV7-9	TRBJ2-7
TGTGCCACCAGTGACCCCGGGACTAGTGGGAATGAGCAGTTCTTC	CATSDPGTSGNEQFF	.	TRBD2	TRBV24-1	TRBJ2-1
TGCGCCAGCAGCCCGGGGACTAGCGGGGGGGTTCATGAGCAGTTCTTC	CASSPGTSGGVHEQFF	.	TRBD2	TRBV5-1	TRBJ2-1
TGTGCCAGCAGTTACTCGCCCCAGTACTCATATGGCTACACCTTC	CASSYSPQYSYGYTF	.	.	TRBV6-6	TRBJ1-2
TGTGCCAGCAGCGTAGGTTTTGAGGGGATAGAGACCCAGTACTTC	CASSVGFEGIETQYF	.	.	TRBV9	TRBJ2-5
TGTGCCAGCTCACCCAGGGGACTAAGCAATCAGCCCCAGCATTTT	CASSPRGLSNQPQHF	.	.	TRBV18	TRBJ1-5
TGTGCCAGCAGTTCCCCCGCGGGGTCACCCCTCCACTTT	CASSSPAGSPLHF	.	.	TRBV27	TRBJ1-6
TGTGCCAGCAGTTACTCGAAGTCGCCAGATACGCAGTATTTT	CASSYSKSPDTQYF	once	.	TRBV6-6	TRBJ2-3
TGTGCCAGCAGCATGACAGGGAGTGGGGTAACAGATACGCAGTATTTT	CASSMTGSGVTDTQYF	.	TRBD1	TRBV13	TRBJ2-3
TGCAGCGTTGAAGGGTCACCGCGAGAAAAACTGTTTTTT	CSVEGSPREKLFF	many	.	TRBV29-1	TRBJ1-4
TGCAGCGCCGCAAGGGGGGATTCTGGAAACACCATATATTTT	CSAARGDSGNTIYF	.	.	TRBV29-1	TRBJ1-3
TGTGCCAGCAGCGGACAACTAGCGGGCCCTTCAGATACGCAGTATTTT	CASSGQLAGPSDTQYF	few	TRBD2	TRBV9	TRBJ2-3
TGTGCCAGCAGCCCCCAACAGGGCGCTGAGCAGTTCTTC	CASSPQQGAEQFF	.	.	TRBV7-3	TRBJ2-1
TGCGCCAGCAGTTCCGGGGGCTACAACTATGGCTACACCTTC	CASSSGGYNYGYTF	.	.	TRBV10-2	TRBJ1-2
TGTGCCAGCCGGGCGGGAGGGAGCCAAGAGACCCAGTACTTC	CASRAGGSQETQYF	.	TRBD2	TRBV6-1	TRBJ2-5
TGCGCCAGCAGCTGGGGCGAGGGGCCCCTATATGGCTACACCTTC	CASSWGEGPLYGYTF	.	.	TRBV5-1	TRBJ1-2
TGCAGCGTTGAAGATCGGGGGGGGCACGACGAGCAGTACTTC	CSVEDRGGHDEQYF	.	TRBD2	TRBV29-1	TRBJ2-7
TGTGCCAGCAGCCTCCTCTCTAGCGGGGAATCAACCCAGTACTTC	CASSLLSSGESTQYF	few	TRBD2	TRBV7-2	TRBJ2-5
TGTGCCTGGAAGAGGTCACCTCAAGAGACCCAGTACTTC	CAWKRSPQETQYF	.	.	TRBV30	TRBJ2-5
TGTGCCAGCAGTCCACAGGGGGTCCACGAGCAGTACTTC	CASSPQGVHEQYF	few	TRBD1	TRBV27	TRBJ2-7
TGTGCCAGCAGCCAAAGGGGACTAGCGGGACCGGGGGATACGCAGTATTTT	CASSQRGLAGPGDTQYF	.	TRBD2	TRBV3-1	TRBJ2-3
TGTGCCAGCAGTTCAGCGGACAGGATCAATCAGCCCCAGCATTTT	CASSSADRINQPQHF	few	TRBD1	TRBV28	TRBJ1-5
TGCAGCTCCACAAGGGACCGGAGCACAGATACGCAGTATTTT	CSSTRDRSTDTQYF	few	.	TRBV29-1	TRBJ2-3
TGTGCCAGCAGCCAAGCCAGGGGTATGGATACGCAGTATTTT	CASSQARGMDTQYF	.	.	TRBV3-1	TRBJ2-3
TGTGCCAGCACCACTGCGCGCGGGGCCACAGATACGCAGTATTTT	CASTTARGATDTQYF	.	.	TRBV12-3/TRBV12-4	TRBJ2-3
TGCGCCAGCAGCTACCAGACAGAAGAGAGAACCCAGTACTTC	CASSYQTEERTQYF	.	.	TRBV5-1	TRBJ2-5
TGCAGCGTTGAAGTCCCTGGAAACACCATATATTTT	CSVEVPGNTIYF	.	.	TRBV29-1	TRBJ1-3
TGTGCCAGCACCCCGGACAGGCCCAACTATGGCTACACCTTC	CASTPDRPNYGYTF	.	TRBD1	TRBV2	TRBJ1-2
TGTGCCAGCGGCCGGACAGGCGGGAACTATGGCTACACCTTC	CASGRTGGNYGYTF	many	TRBD1	TRBV6-5	TRBJ1-2
TGTGCCAGCAGCTTAGCGATCGGGGCCGGGGAGACCCAGTACTTC	CASSLAIGAGETQYF	.	.	TRBV4-2	TRBJ2-5
TGTGCCAGCAGCTTAGCGGTAGCCCGGGGGACTGAAGCTTTCTTT	CASSLAVARGTEAFF	many	.	TRBV11-2	TRBJ1-1
TGTGCCAGCACTGGTCCTGAGGTTCTCCAAGAGACCCAGTACTTC	CASTGPEVLQETQYF	.	.	TRBV25-1	TRBJ2-5
TGTGCCAGCAGTAACAGGGACTATAATTCACCCCTCCACTTT	CASSNRDYNSPLHF	few	.	TRBV2	TRBJ1-6
TGCAGTGCTAGAGACCCCAGGGCGTCCTATAATTCACCCCTCCACTTT	CSARDPRASYNSPLHF	.	.	TRBV20-1	TRBJ1-6
TGTGCCACCAGCACTTACGGGTCCTCAGGCAACGAGCAGTACTTC	CATSTYGSSGNEQYF	.	.	TRBV15	TRBJ2-7
TGTGCCAGCAGCGTAGACAGGGCGGGGAACTATGGCTACACCTTC	CASSVDRAGNYGYTF	.	.	TRBV9	TRBJ1-2
TGCAGTGCTAGAGGGGCCGGCAGATTTACCTACGAGCAGTACTTC	CSARGAGRFTYEQYF	.	.	TRBV20-1	TRBJ2-7
TGCGCCAGCAGCTTGGCTGGTACGGGAGCTGAGACCCAGTACTTC	CASSLAGTGAETQYF	few	.	TRBV5-1	TRBJ2-5
TGTGCCAGCAGCGTGACGGGACCTTCAGAGACCCAGTACTTC	CASSVTGPSETQYF	.	.	TRBV9	TRBJ2-5
TGTGCCAGCAGCTCCTCGCGGATGACCTACAATGAGCAGTTCTTC	CASSSSRMTYNEQFF	.	.	TRBV7-8	TRBJ2-1
TGTGCCAGCAGTTACGACAGACCCACAGATACGCAGTATTTT	CASSYDRPTDTQYF	few	.	TRBV27	TRBJ2-3
TGTGCCACCTTTTCTACTGGGAGCTCCTACGAGCAGTACTTC	CATFSTGSSYEQYF	few	.	TRBV10-3	TRBJ2-7
TGCGCCAGCAGCTCCGCTAAGGTGACTTCCTACAATGAGCAGTTCTTC	CASSSAKVTSYNEQFF	few	.	TRBV5-1	TRBJ2-1